Presented here are 25 T cell receptor beta chains from one specimen sequenced in a study of OX40 agonist ivuxolimab in advanced cancers. The protocol was immunoSEQ multiplex PCR, while the TCRdb copy is restricted to in-frame clones and leaves out a portion. The sample comprises about 98,000 clones, around 85% of which are singletons, and approximately 0.49% rests with the top ten. The specimen comprised CD4+ or CD8+ T cells sorted from blood, sampled in a trial of the OX40 agonist ivuxolimab. The receptors were sampled from an adult with an advanced solid tumor such as melanoma, head and neck, liver or kidney cancer.

The rearrangement uses TRBV28 and TRBJ2-2, with a possible D match to TRBD1 (6 bases). Germline lookup yields CDR1 MDHEN and CDR2 SYDVKM. Trimming took off 7 bases at V and 3 bases at J, with 12 bases between the two ends. The CDR3 is 14 residues long. CDR3 DNA sequence: TGTGCCAGCACCCGACAGGATTACACCGGGGAGCTGTTTTTT. This codes for CASTRQDYTGELFF.

The chain joins TRBV9 to TRBJ2-2, with D maybe TRBD2 (6 bases). The CDR3 totals 15 residues. With 7 bases removed from V and 2 bases from J, the gap between germline ends came to 15 bases. CDR1 and CDR2 from the germline V gene are SGDLS and YYNGEE. This CDR3 is CASSPVGGNTGELFF. The CDR3 DNA is TGTGCCAGCTCGCCCGTGGGGGGAAACACCGGGGAGCTGTTTTTT.

The chain is built from TRBV4-1 and TRBJ2-3; tentatively, D is TRBD2 (7 bases). Germline CDR1 reads MGHRA; CDR2 reads YSYEKL. The V end lost 4 bases, the J end lost 7 bases, and 18 bases lay between the germline ends. The CDR3 is made up of 15 amino acids. CDR3 nucleotide sequence: TGCGCCAGCAGCCGAGTGGGGGGGCCGTGGAATACGCAGTATTTT. It codes for CASSRVGGPWNTQYF.

This rearrangement joins TRBV5-1 to TRBJ1-1, with D unresolved. Germline V lookup: CDR1 SGHRS, CDR2 YFSETQ. V lost 0 bases and J 4 bases, leaving 16 bases between the germline ends. The CDR3 runs 16 residues. CDR3 coding DNA: TGCGCCAGCAGCTTGGCCATGGGAATAATGAGCACTGAAGCTTTCTTT. Its translation: CASSLAMGIMSTEAFF.

The chain carries TRBV5-1 and TRBJ2-1; no firm D call. Germline CDR1 and CDR2: SGHRS and YFSETQ. This CDR3 spans 17 amino acids. V lost 0 bases, J lost 6 bases, and 19 bases lay in between. The CDR3 spells CASSLEGSSSLVNEQFF. CDR3 nucleotide sequence: TGCGCCAGCAGCTTGGAAGGTAGTTCCAGTTTGGTCAATGAGCAGTTCTTC.

This rearrangement joins TRBV18 to TRBJ2-2; D unclear. The length of the CDR3 is 14 residues. CDR1 KGHSH and CDR2 LQKENI come from the germline V gene. V was pared by 3 bases and J by 1 base, with 6 bases between. CDR3 nucleotides: TGTGCCAGCTCACCGGCAGGGAACACCGGGGAGCTGTTTTTT. As protein: CASSPAGNTGELFF.

The chain employs TRBV5-1 and TRBJ2-5, with D possibly called TRBD1 or TRBD2 (6 bases each). The CDR3 loop spans 16 amino acids. In germline, CDR1 is SGHRS, CDR2 YFSETQ. Trimming left V 4 bases short and J 4 bases short, with 20 bases between. CDR3 DNA: TGCGCCAGCAGCCCTAGCCGCGTGGGGGGCCGAGAGACCCAGTACTTC. It translates to CASSPSRVGGRETQYF.

This clone has a handful of counts. The chain employs TRBV7-3 and TRBJ2-7; D tentatively fits TRBD1 or TRBD2 (5 bases each). Germline loops: CDR1 SGHTA, CDR2 FQGTGA. The CDR3 covers 13 residues. V lost 3 bases and J lost 6, with 12 bases in between. The CDR3 is CASSFFGDGEQYF. CDR3 coding DNA: TGTGCCAGCAGCTTCTTCGGGGACGGCGAGCAGTACTTC.

V gene TRBV5-1 combines with J gene TRBJ2-1; D may be TRBD2 (7 bases). The CDR3 spans 15 residues. With 9 bases removed from V and 1 base from J, the gap between germline ends came to 17 bases. Germline-derived CDR1 and CDR2 are SGHRS and YFSETQ. CDR3 bases: TGCGCCACCAGTAGTGGGGGGGCGTCCTACAATGAGCAGTTCTTC. Encoded protein: CATSSGGASYNEQFF.

This chain connects TRBV4-2 to TRBJ1-4; 9 bases match TRBD1. The CDR3 contains 16 residues. Trimming took 0 bases from V and 8 from J; bases not matched to a gene: 7. CDR1 is LGHNA, CDR2 YNFKEQ, per germline. The CDR3 protein is CASSQDRGQGREKLFF. The CDR3 DNA follows: TGTGCCAGCAGCCAAGATAGGGGACAGGGTAGGGAAAAACTGTTTTTT.

The sample holds one count of this clone. The CDR3 DNA is TGTGCCAGCGGGGGGGACAGAGCTTCCTTACCCCCGCGGTATTTT. Translation gives CASGGDRASLPPRYF. The chain recombines TRBV6-1 with TRBJ2-3; D might be TRBD1 or TRBD2, each matching 7 bases. Trimming pared 8 bases from V and 14 bases from J, leaving 29 bases between. From germline, CDR1 is MNHNS and CDR2 SASEGT. The CDR3 spans 15 residues.

This clone was picked up a small number of times. CDR3 sequence: CAINPTGVGSGELFF. CDR3 DNA sequence: TGTGCCATCAATCCGACAGGGGTAGGGTCCGGGGAGCTGTTTTTT. V and J are TRBV10-3 and TRBJ2-2; 8 nucleotides align to TRBD1. Trimming removed 7 bases from V and 6 bases from J; junction bases left unmatched: 10. This CDR3 has 15 residues. The germline CDR1 and CDR2 sequences are ENHRY and SYGVKD.

The V and J genes are TRBV19 and TRBJ1-5; the match to TRBD1 covers 9 bases. The ends lost 11 bases at V and 3 bases at J; junction bases unmatched: 8. The CDR3 has 14 amino acids. Germline V gene data show CDR1 as LNHDA and CDR2 as SQIVND (reference sequence). The CDR3 is CASAWDRDNQPQHF. The DNA of the CDR3 is TGTGCCTCCGCCTGGGACAGGGACAATCAGCCCCAGCATTTT.

This rearrangement joins TRBV7-3 to TRBJ1-3; no firm D call. V was shortened by 5 bases and J by 2 bases, with 13 bases between the two germline ends. The CDR3 totals 15 residues. Germline V gene data show CDR1 as SGHTA and CDR2 as FQGTGA. This CDR3 is CASSRWTGTGNTIYF. CDR3 bases: TGTGCCAGCAGCAGATGGACCGGCACTGGAAACACCATATATTTT.

In nucleotides, the CDR3 is TGTGCCAGCAGCCCCCAGGGGTATGGCTACACCTTC. Protein product: CASSPQGYGYTF. V gene TRBV11-2 combines with J gene TRBJ1-2, with D possibly matching TRBD1 (6 bases). Looked up from germline, CDR1 is SGHAT and CDR2 is FQNNGV. This CDR3 has 12 amino acids. V lost 5 bases and J lost 5, with 9 bases in between.

This chain uses TRBV6-6 with TRBJ1-4; D may be TRBD1 (6 bases). There are 14 residues in the CDR3. Germline loops: CDR1 MNHNY, CDR2 SVGAGI (reference sequence). Trimming took off 6 bases at V and 7 bases at J, with 15 bases between the two ends. The CDR3 region is CASRGATEFEKLFF. The CDR3 nucleotides are TGTGCCAGCAGGGGGGCCACGGAATTTGAAAAACTGTTTTTT.

This clone was seen just once. The rearrangement links TRBV5-1 to TRBJ2-3, with a tentative D call TRBD2 (6 bases). The germline gives CDR1 SGHRS, CDR2 YFSETQ. Trimming took off 4 bases at V and 2 bases at J, with 20 bases between the two ends. The CDR3 sequence is 17 residues long. The CDR3 spells CASSASNRLDLTDTQYF. CDR3 nucleotide sequence: TGCGCCAGCAGCGCATCCAACCGACTAGACCTCACAGATACGCAGTATTTT.

The rearrangement links TRBV6-6 to TRBJ2-2, with a weak D call TRBD2 (5 bases). The germline gives CDR1 MNHNY, CDR2 SVGAGI (reference sequence). V shed 2 bases and J shed 4 bases, with 5 bases lying between them. This CDR3 is 13 amino acids long. CDR3 sequence: CASSYEGTGELFF. The CDR3 nucleotides read TGTGCCAGCAGTTACGAGGGCACCGGGGAGCTGTTTTTT.

This clone was recorded once. The V and J genes are TRBV6-5 and TRBJ2-7, with TRBD2 matching over 7 bases. The CDR3 spans 15 residues. CDR1 is MNHEY, CDR2 SVGAGI, per germline. V was clipped by 6 bases and J by 5 bases; unmatched bases: 13. CDR3 DNA: TGTGCCAGCAGCTCTATCTGGTTGGGGGGGGACGAGCAGTACTTC. The encoded protein is CASSSIWLGGDEQYF.

This clone was recorded once. This chain joins TRBV7-2 and TRBJ2-6, with 8 bases lining up with TRBD2. V dropped 3 bases and J dropped 8; count of bases not matched to a gene: 12. The germline V gene has CDR1 SGHTA and CDR2 FQGNSA. The CDR3 length is 17 residues. DNA for the CDR3: TGTGCCAGCAGCTTCCCGGGACTAGGGTCCGGGACCAACGTCCTGACTTTC. This gives the protein CASSFPGLGSGTNVLTF. The whole variable domain, filled in from reference TRBV7-2 and TRBJ2-6, reads GAGVSQSPSNKVTEKGKDVELRCDPISGHTALYWYRQSLGQGLEFLIYFQGNSAPDKSGLPSDRFSAERTGGSVSTLTIQRTQQEDSAVYLCASSFPGLGSGTNVLTFGAGSRLTVL.

V is TRBV19 and J is TRBJ1-4; the match to TRBD1 covers 9 bases. With 7 bases clipped from V and 7 bases from J, the junction kept 4 bases outside the gene matches. Germline assignment: CDR1 LNHDA and CDR2 SQIVND (reference sequence). There are 13 residues in the CDR3. CDR3 bases: TGTGCCAGTAAACAGGGGGCGATTGAAAAACTGTTTTTT. It translates to CASKQGAIEKLFF. Full variable domain (outside the CDR3, taken from reference TRBV19 and TRBJ1-4): DGGITQSPKYLFRKEGQNVTLSCEQNLNHDAMYWYRQDPGQGLRLIYYSQIVNDFQKGDIAEGYSVSREKKESFPLTVTSAQKNPTAFYLCASKQGAIEKLFFGSGTQLSVL.

The chain recombines TRBV6-1 with TRBJ2-2, with D unresolved. The CDR3 contains 15 residues. Germline assignment: CDR1 MNHNS and CDR2 SASEGT. Trimming pared 1 base from V and 2 bases from J, leaving 8 bases between. The CDR3 DNA is TGTGCCAGCAGTGAAGGTCACCGAAACACCGGGGAGCTGTTTTTT. Encoded protein: CASSEGHRNTGELFF.

The J gene is TRBJ2-7, the V gene TRBV5-4, with D maybe TRBD1 (6 bases). CDR3 length equals 13 residues. Germline CDR1 reads SGHNT; CDR2 reads YYREEE (reference sequence). Trimming cost V 4 bases and J 2 bases, with 10 bases left between them. DNA of the CDR3: TGTGCCAGCAGCCCGGACAGAACCTACGAGCAGTACTTC. This translates into CASSPDRTYEQYF.

V usage is TRBV6-6 and J usage is TRBJ1-2; 8 bases are shared with TRBD1. This CDR3 spans 14 amino acids. J was trimmed by 7 bases and V by 0 bases; bases with no gene match: 4. Germline V gene lookup returns CDR1 MNHNY and CDR2 SVGAGI (reference sequence). The CDR3 loop is CASSYSKDRVGYTF. DNA for the CDR3: TGTGCCAGCAGTTACTCGAAGGACAGGGTTGGCTACACCTTC.

This sequence joins TRBV15 and TRBJ1-4; 8 bases match TRBD1. Germline CDR1 is LNHNV and CDR2 is YYDKDF (reference sequence). This CDR3 is built from 15 residues. V shed 0 bases and J 7 bases; nucleotides not matched to a gene: 4. This chain's CDR3 is CATSREVGTGEKLFF. The CDR3 region has the DNA TGTGCCACCAGCAGAGAAGTGGGGACAGGTGAAAAACTGTTTTTT. Complete variable domain (other parts from reference TRBV15 and TRBJ1-4): DAMVIQNPRYQVTQFGKPVTLSCSQTLNHNVMYWYQQKSSQAPKLLFHYYDKDFNNEADTPDNFQSRRPNTSFCFLDIRSPGLGDTAMYLCATSREVGTGEKLFFGSGTQLSVL.